Included here is one TCR beta chain sequence, with context. Construction of the TCRbeta library involved unique molecular identifiers. TCRdb processed the PCR reads anew with MiXCR; each CDR3 protein has one entry. The table has about 160,000 distinct CDR3 sequences, 11% seen once. The data derive from a study of T-cell reconstitution after alpha-beta-depleted transplantation in children. CDR3 size: 14 residues. The germline CDR1 and CDR2 sequences are DFQATT and SNEGSKA (reference sequence). Trimming shortened V by 4 bases and J by 6 bases, and 16 bases separated the two germline ends. The sequence came from a boy aged 2 to 10 with acute myeloid leukemia, due to receive a stem cell transplant. The V call is TRBV20-1, the J call TRBJ1-5; the D is unclear. This material consisted of PBMCs, taken before TCRalphabeta/CD19-depleted stem cell transplant. The CDR3 protein is CSATVGRRVQPQHF. In DNA, the CDR3 is TGCAGTGCTACAGTGGGTCGGAGGGTTCAGCCCCAGCATTTT.